These 22 T cell receptor beta chains were all obtained from the same sample, sequenced in a study of blood T cell repertoires in COVID-19. The assay was immunoSEQ multiplex PCR, and TCRdb's table has in-frame clones only and misses some. The sample holds tens of thousands of clones, approximately 90% seen once. Sequenced material: peripheral blood. These receptors were taken from a man aged 45-65 years with active or convalescent COVID-19.

For the CDR3, the DNA is TGTGCCAGTAGTATAGTTGGAGGGACCAACTATGGCTACACCTTC. Translation gives CASSIVGGTNYGYTF. The rearrangement joins TRBV19 to TRBJ1-2; TRBD1 is a possible D gene (5 bases). V was clipped by 1 base and J by 2 bases, with 11 bases between them. The CDR3 loop spans 15 amino acids. CDR1 is LNHDA and CDR2 is SQIVND in the germline V gene (reference sequence).

This clone has a single count. The chain has TRBV19 and TRBJ2-2, with D perhaps TRBD2 (5 bases). Germline assignment: CDR1 LNHDA and CDR2 SQIVND (reference sequence). Trimming shortened V by 6 bases and J by 5 bases, and 13 bases separated the two germline ends. The CDR3 is 14 amino acids. The CDR3 is CASRLARATGELFF. CDR3 nucleotides: TGTGCCAGTAGATTAGCGAGGGCTACCGGGGAGCTGTTTTTT.

The chain carries TRBV24-1 and TRBJ1-2; 11 bases are shared with TRBD1. V shed 4 bases and J 3 bases; nucleotides not matched to a gene: 3. Germline V lookup: CDR1 KGHDR, CDR2 SFDVKD. This CDR3 is built from 15 residues. The CDR3 is CATSERTGGDYGYTF. CDR3 coding DNA: TGTGCCACCAGTGAAAGGACAGGGGGCGACTATGGCTACACCTTC.

The chain links TRBV5-4 to TRBJ1-1; TRBD1 is a possible D gene (5 bases). Germline V gene sequence: CDR1 SGHNT, CDR2 YYREEE (reference sequence). There are 13 residues in the CDR3. V lost 6 bases, J lost 6 bases, and 15 bases lay in between. CDR3 sequence (DNA): TGTGCCAGCAACTATCGGGGGGTCCCTGAAGCTTTCTTT. As protein: CASNYRGVPEAFF.

The chain has TRBV10-2 and TRBJ2-7; maybe TRBD1 (7 bases). The germline gives CDR1 WSHSY, CDR2 SAAADI. The CDR3 is 12 amino acids. The V and J ends lost 6 bases and 4 bases respectively, with 10 bases between them. CDR3 region: CASSRGAYEQYF. The CDR3 bases are TGCGCCAGCAGCAGGGGGGCGTACGAGCAGTACTTC.

A single count supports this clone. The same CDR3 also results from other DNA sequences found in this sample. The V call is TRBV4-1, the J call TRBJ2-2; 12 positions match TRBD1. This CDR3 is built from 18 residues. After removal of 3 bases from V and 0 bases from J, the junction contained 5 bases not matched to a gene. Germline lookup yields CDR1 MGHRA and CDR2 YSYEKL. The DNA for the CDR3 is TGCGCCAGCAGCCAGACCGGGACAGGGGGCCCGAACACCGGGGAGCTGTTTTTT. Translated, it gives CASSQTGTGGPNTGELFF.

V gene TRBV2 combines with J gene TRBJ1-1, with TRBD1 as a possible D gene (5 bases). CDR1 and CDR2 from the germline V gene are SNHLY and FYNNEI. This CDR3 is 15 amino acids long. V was pared by 3 bases and J by 3 bases, with 14 bases between. The CDR3 DNA reads as TGTGCCAGCAGTGATGGAGGGGTTGACGACACTGAAGCTTTCTTT. This gives the protein CASSDGGVDDTEAFF.

CDR3 amino acids: CAWSVWLLSGGSETQYF. In DNA form, the CDR3 reads TGTGCCTGGAGTGTATGGCTGCTTAGCGGGGGTTCAGAGACCCAGTACTTC. The V and J genes are TRBV30 and TRBJ2-5; TRBD2 agrees at 9 bases. Germline V gives CDR1 GTSNPN, CDR2 SVGIG (reference sequence). The V and J ends lost 0 bases and 4 bases, in that order; junction bases with no gene match: 12. The CDR3 contains 17 residues.

This chain joins TRBV4-2 and TRBJ2-5; D perhaps matches TRBD1 (5 bases). This CDR3 is built from 14 residues. The germline V and J ends were trimmed by 0 bases and 4 bases, with 9 bases remaining between them. Germline CDR1 reads LGHNA; CDR2 reads YNFKEQ. This CDR3 reads CASSQDRGTETQYF. CDR3 DNA: TGTGCCAGCAGCCAAGATAGGGGTACAGAGACCCAGTACTTC.

This chain uses TRBV18 with TRBJ2-3; 8 nucleotides line up with TRBD2. In germline, CDR1 is KGHSH, CDR2 LQKENI. V shed 3 bases and J 1 base; nucleotides not matched to a gene: 12. CDR3 size: 18 residues. CDR3 sequence: CASSPPSGRGRRTDTQYF. CDR3 coding DNA: TGTGCCAGCTCACCCCCTAGCGGGCGGGGGAGACGCACAGATACGCAGTATTTT. The full variable domain, rest sourced from reference TRBV18 and TRBJ2-3, is NAGVMQNPRHLVRRRGQEARLRCSPMKGHSHVYWYRQLPEEGLKFMVYLQKENIIDESGMPKERFSAEFPKEGPSILRIQQVVRGDSAAYFCASSPPSGRGRRTDTQYFGPGTRLTVL.

This clone has only a few counts. This sequence joins TRBV25-1 and TRBJ2-1; 7 bases align to TRBD2. CDR3 length: 15 amino acids. Germline V gene data show CDR1 as MGHDK and CDR2 as SYGVNS. J was trimmed by 3 bases and V by 4 bases; bases with no gene match: 6. Written as DNA, the CDR3 is TGTGCCAGCAGTGCCCCTAGCGGACTCTACAATGAGCAGTTCTTC. Translated: CASSAPSGLYNEQFF.

This clone came up a few times. The chain joins TRBV28 to TRBJ1-2; D remains unclear. Deletions cut 4 bases from V and 4 bases from J, with 25 bases between. The germline V gene encodes CDR1 MDHEN and CDR2 SYDVKM. The CDR3 covers 18 residues. DNA for the CDR3: TGTGCCAGCAGTTCTAGAGCCAATTTGGGAGAGACCTTCTATGGCTACACCTTC. Protein product: CASSSRANLGETFYGYTF.

The V and J genes are TRBV9 and TRBJ2-7, with TRBD2 matching over 10 bases. With 0 bases clipped from V and 0 bases from J, the junction kept 6 bases outside the gene matches. The CDR3 loop spans 17 amino acids. Germline CDR1 SGDLS, CDR2 YYNGEE. CDR3 sequence (DNA): TGTGCCAGCAGCGTAGAACCTAGCGGGGGTCCCTCCTACGAGCAGTACTTC. Translation: CASSVEPSGGPSYEQYF.

The CDR3 is CASSQDPRTASGANVLTF. The DNA for the CDR3 is TGCGCCAGCAGCCAAGATCCACGGACAGCCTCTGGGGCCAACGTCCTGACTTTC. J is TRBJ2-6 and V is TRBV4-3; D is possibly TRBD1 (6 bases). Germline-derived CDR1 and CDR2 are LGHNA and YSLEER. V was shortened by 0 bases and J by 0 bases, with 12 bases between the two germline ends. CDR3 length equals 18 residues.

CDR3 DNA sequence: TGTGCCACCAGCAGAGGGGCCTACACAGATACGCAGTATTTT. This gives the protein CATSRGAYTDTQYF. The rearrangement uses TRBV15 and TRBJ2-3; D gene uncertain. V dropped 1 base and J dropped 2 bases, with 7 bases sitting between them. The CDR3 loop spans 14 amino acids. Per the germline V gene, CDR1 is LNHNV and CDR2 is YYDKDF (reference sequence). Supplemented by reference TRBV15 and TRBJ2-3, the full variable domain reads DAMVIQNPRYQVTQFGKPVTLSCSQTLNHNVMYWYQQKSSQAPKLLFHYYDKDFNNEADTPDNFQSRRPNTSFCFLDIRSPGLGDTAMYLCATSRGAYTDTQYFGPGTRLTVL.

The V call is TRBV4-3, the J call TRBJ1-2, with 7 bases lining up with TRBD1. Per the germline V gene, CDR1 is LGHNA and CDR2 is YSLEER. The J segment lost 7 bases and the V segment lost 3 bases, leaving 5 bases of the junction unmatched. There are 13 residues in the CDR3. CDR3 residues: CASSHSGGSGYTF. The CDR3 coding sequence is TGCGCCAGCAGCCATTCAGGGGGTAGTGGCTACACCTTC.

CDR3 sequence reads: CASSKRLDTSTDTQYF. The CDR3 region has the DNA TGTGCCAGCAGCAAGCGACTAGACACTAGCACAGATACGCAGTATTTT. V usage is TRBV9 and J usage is TRBJ2-3; D is possibly TRBD2 (6 bases). This CDR3 spans 16 amino acids. The germline CDR1 and CDR2 sequences are SGDLS and YYNGEE. V lost 4 bases and J 0 bases, leaving 15 bases between the germline ends.

The gene calls are TRBV9 and TRBJ1-6; D remains ambiguous. Per germline, CDR1 SGDLS and CDR2 YYNGEE. This CDR3 is built from 14 residues. V was shortened by 0 bases and J by 9 bases, with 10 bases between the two germline ends. DNA for the CDR3: TGTGCCAGCAGCGTAGAAGGGAGCGGTTCACCCCTCCACTTT. Its protein is CASSVEGSGSPLHF.

V is TRBV19 and J is TRBJ2-2, with 8 positions matching TRBD2. V was pared by 4 bases and J by 7 bases, with 8 bases of the junction left unmatched. The CDR3 has 15 residues. Germline values: CDR1 LNHDA, CDR2 SQIVND (reference sequence). CDR3 nucleotide sequence: TGTGCCAGTAGTACACTCGGGGGGGCGGTCGGGGAGCTGTTTTTT. Translating gives CASSTLGGAVGELFF.

The V call is TRBV4-2, the J call TRBJ2-7, with 7 positions matching TRBD1. Unmatched junction bases numbered 7, after V lost 4 bases and J lost 4 bases. Germline-derived CDR1 and CDR2 are LGHNA and YNFKEQ. This CDR3 spans 14 amino acids. The CDR3 spells CASSLGTESYEQYF. DNA of the CDR3: TGTGCCAGCAGCCTCGGGACAGAAAGTTACGAGCAGTACTTC.

The rearrangement uses TRBV2 and TRBJ2-3, with D perhaps TRBD1 (6 bases). The germline V and J ends were trimmed by 8 bases and 4 bases, with 13 bases remaining between them. The germline V gene encodes CDR1 SNHLY and CDR2 FYNNEI. The CDR3 contains 13 residues. The DNA for the CDR3 is TGTGCCAGCGGGAGAACAGGGCCAGATACGCAGTATTTT. This encodes CASGRTGPDTQYF.

The V gene is TRBV5-1, the J gene TRBJ2-2; D is uncertain. The V gene's germline CDR1 is SGHRS and CDR2 YFSETQ. The V end was cut by 0 bases, the J end by 3 bases, with 6 bases between. The CDR3 sequence is 14 residues long. In nucleotides, the CDR3 is TGCGCCAGCAGCTTGGCCGTAGACACCGGGGAGCTGTTTTTT. It specifies CASSLAVDTGELFF.